Each of the 26 T cell receptor beta chains below was sequenced from the same sample in a study of cytomegalovirus exposure and HLA in healthy donors. Use of 60 Vbeta and 13 Jbeta primers characterized the PCR. Assay: immunoSEQ multiplex PCR; the TCRdb copy retains only in-frame clones and omits some. The table lists about 160,000 clones, roughly 72% of them singletons, with around 6.9% in the top ten. The sequenced sample consisted of PBMCs. Receptors were obtained from a man aged 40-49 years in good health and CMV-seropositive.

The chain joins TRBV11-2 to TRBJ2-7; D gene ambiguous. The CDR3 loop spans 17 amino acids. Trimming took off 5 bases at V and 0 bases at J, with 20 bases between the two ends. Germline assignment: CDR1 SGHAT and CDR2 FQNNGV. CDR3 nucleotides: TGTGCCAGCAGCCCTCCCCTCGACACCCCGAGCTCCTACGAGCAGTACTTC. Amino acids: CASSPPLDTPSSYEQYF.

This clone turned up a few times. This chain joins TRBV6-5 and TRBJ2-2, with D perhaps TRBD1 (6 bases). Germline CDR1 and CDR2: MNHEY and SVGAGI. The CDR3 totals 14 residues. The ends were cut back, 7 bases at V and 5 bases at J, with 14 bases in the middle. CDR3: CASKGVRGTGELFF. The CDR3 coding sequence is TGTGCCAGCAAGGGGGTGAGAGGGACCGGGGAGCTGTTTTTT.

This clone came up once. The sample holds other DNA sequences that translate to the same CDR3. V gene TRBV9 combines with J gene TRBJ1-1; no definite D call. Germline V gene lookup returns CDR1 SGDLS and CDR2 YYNGEE. The V end lost 0 bases, the J end lost 2 bases, and 5 bases lay between the germline ends. The CDR3 has 13 amino acids. As DNA, the CDR3 is TGTGCCAGCAGCGTAGCTAGAAACACTGAAGCTTTCTTT. It encodes CASSVARNTEAFF.

The chain combines TRBV9 with TRBJ2-7; 10 bases map to TRBD1. Germline V CDR1 and CDR2: SGDLS, YYNGEE. J was trimmed by 4 bases and V by 3 bases; bases with no gene match: 4. This CDR3 is built from 14 residues. CDR3 in DNA: TGTGCCAGCAGCGGGACAGGGGGGGGATACGAGCAGTACTTC. Translation gives CASSGTGGGYEQYF.

The chain combines TRBV11-2 with TRBJ2-7, with 8 bases fitting TRBD1. Unmatched junction bases numbered 1, after V lost 3 bases and J lost 3 bases. CDR3 length: 13 amino acids. In germline, CDR1 is SGHAT, CDR2 FQNNGV. The CDR3 DNA sequence: TGTGCCAGCAGCTTCGGACAGGGCTACGAGCAGTACTTC. Its protein product is CASSFGQGYEQYF.

This chain joins TRBV9 and TRBJ2-2, with a tentative D call TRBD1 (6 bases). Germline CDR1 and CDR2: SGDLS and YYNGEE. The CDR3 extends over 16 amino acids. The V gene lost 0 bases and the J gene lost 0 bases, with 9 bases spanning the gap. Here the CDR3 DNA reads TGTGCCAGCAGCGTAGGGGGGCGGACGAACACCGGGGAGCTGTTTTTT. The encoded protein is CASSVGGRTNTGELFF.

The rearrangement uses TRBV7-9 and TRBJ2-5; weak D call: TRBD2 (5 bases). The CDR3 is 13 amino acids. The germline CDR1 and CDR2 sequences are SEHNR and FQNEAQ (reference sequence). V was clipped by 5 bases and J by 9 bases, with 16 bases between them. The CDR3 nucleotides are TGTGCCAGCAGCGCGGACTCGGCCGGGGCCCAGTACTTC. This translates into CASSADSAGAQYF.

The rearrangement joins TRBV7-6 to TRBJ1-4, with 10 positions matching TRBD1. Unmatched junction bases numbered 1, after V lost 1 base and J lost 8 bases. In germline, CDR1 is SGHVS, CDR2 FNYEAQ. This CDR3 spans 14 amino acids. The CDR3, as DNA: TGTGCCAGCAGCTTAGGACAGGGGGCCGAAAAACTGTTTTTT. It specifies CASSLGQGAEKLFF.

This clone showed up just once. The rearrangement joins TRBV5-1 to TRBJ1-4; 9 bases match TRBD1. The CDR3 sequence is 15 residues long. Per the germline V gene, CDR1 is SGHRS and CDR2 is YFSETQ. After removal of 3 bases from V and 8 bases from J, the junction contained 8 bases not matched to a gene. CDR3: CASSSSGTGKEKLFF. As DNA, the CDR3 is TGCGCCAGCAGCTCATCCGGGACAGGGAAAGAAAAACTGTTTTTT.

This clone was found once. The chain couples TRBV5-4 to TRBJ2-2; 7 bases agree with TRBD1. Germline CDR1 and CDR2: SGHNT and YYREEE (reference sequence). V lost 7 bases to trimming and J lost 6 bases; unmatched junction nucleotides: 9. The CDR3 extends over 14 amino acids. This CDR3 reads CASRTGVVAGELFF. The CDR3 DNA reads as TGTGCCAGCCGTACAGGGGTTGTAGCCGGGGAGCTGTTTTTT.

The genes are TRBV11-2 and TRBJ1-2; D may be TRBD1 (6 bases). CDR1 SGHAT and CDR2 FQNNGV come from the germline V gene. The germline V and J ends were trimmed by 5 bases and 4 bases, with 17 bases remaining between them. The CDR3 length is 15 residues. The CDR3 sequence is CASSARTRGSYGYTF. The CDR3 nucleotides are TGTGCCAGCAGCGCCCGGACAAGGGGGAGCTATGGCTACACCTTC.

In its sample, this clone was seen a few times. The V call is TRBV5-4, the J call TRBJ1-2, with 10 bases fitting TRBD1. The length of the CDR3 is 17 residues. Germline trimming cut 4 bases from V and 0 bases from J; bases unmatched to any gene: 9. Germline CDR1 is SGHNT and CDR2 is YYREEE (reference sequence). The CDR3: CASSPWDRGGTNYGYTF. In nucleotides, the CDR3 is TGTGCCAGCAGCCCGTGGGACAGGGGTGGTACTAACTATGGCTACACCTTC.

The chain couples TRBV14 to TRBJ2-7; D possibly corresponds to TRBD2 (5 bases). The germline CDR1 and CDR2 sequences are SGHDN and FVKESK. V was clipped by 1 base and J by 6 bases, with 13 bases between them. The CDR3 sequence is 14 residues long. The CDR3 region has the DNA TGTGCCAGCAGCCAAGGAGGGAATCCTCGCGAGCAGTACTTC. Translation gives CASSQGGNPREQYF.

This clone was seen only once. Compared with germline, one end of the junction differs, possibly owing to a read error. This rearrangement joins TRBV5-5 to TRBJ2-4, with D maybe TRBD1 (5 bases). The length of the CDR3 is 12 residues. Per germline, CDR1 SGHKS and CDR2 YYEKEE (reference sequence). In DNA form, the CDR3 reads TGTGCCAGCAGCTTGACAGGCGCCTTTTCGGAATTC. Encoded protein: CASSLTGAFSEF.

This clone was counted a single time. The chain recombines TRBV19 with TRBJ2-7; TRBD1 matches at 12 bases. Trimming removed 5 bases from V and 3 bases from J; junction bases left unmatched: 17. Germline-derived CDR1 and CDR2 are LNHDA and SQIVND (reference sequence). CDR3 length: 19 residues. The CDR3 DNA reads as TGTGCCAGTAGTCCGGGACAGGGGGCAGCGGGCGATTATTTCTACGAGCAGTACTTC. Residues: CASSPGQGAAGDYFYEQYF.

The chain uses TRBV7-9 and TRBJ2-2; 9 bases line up with TRBD2. In germline, CDR1 is SEHNR, CDR2 FQNEAQ (reference sequence). The J segment lost 4 bases and the V segment lost 1 base, leaving 4 bases of the junction unmatched. The CDR3 loop spans 16 amino acids. The CDR3 reads CASSLEASGVTGELFF. The CDR3 DNA reads as TGTGCCAGCAGCTTAGAAGCTAGCGGGGTCACCGGGGAGCTGTTTTTT.

The J gene is TRBJ1-5, the V gene TRBV6-1, with a possible D match to TRBD1 (5 bases). Per germline, CDR1 MNHNS and CDR2 SASEGT. The CDR3 has 13 amino acids. V was shortened by 5 bases and J by 7 bases, with 12 bases between the two germline ends. The CDR3, as DNA: TGTGCCAGCAGTTTCGAGGGGAGGCAGCCCCAGCATTTT. Amino acid sequence: CASSFEGRQPQHF.

The V gene is TRBV5-4, the J gene TRBJ1-1, with a tentative D call TRBD1 (5 bases). Germline V lookup: CDR1 SGHNT, CDR2 YYREEE (reference sequence). Trimming removed 4 bases from V and 0 bases from J, with 10 bases in between. The CDR3 contains 14 residues. The CDR3 DNA sequence: TGTGCCAGCAGCCCGGGGGGAATGAACACTGAAGCTTTCTTT. As protein: CASSPGGMNTEAFF.

This clone was counted once. The J gene is TRBJ1-2, the V gene TRBV4-2; TRBD1 agrees at 9 bases. The trim removed 1 base at V and 8 bases at J, leaving 8 bases unmatched. Germline-derived CDR1 and CDR2 are LGHNA and YNFKEQ. The CDR3 runs 15 residues. For the CDR3, the DNA is TGTGCCAGCAGCCAAGGATGGGACAGGGTGGGAGGCTACACCTTC. It encodes CASSQGWDRVGGYTF.

The chain is built from TRBV10-3 and TRBJ2-7; D remains ambiguous. V was cut by 5 bases and J by 1 base, with 12 bases left in between. Germline-derived CDR1 and CDR2 are ENHRY and SYGVKD. The length of the CDR3 is 14 residues. CDR3 loop: CAISPDTSSYEQYF. The DNA of the CDR3 is TGTGCCATCAGTCCCGACACGTCTTCCTACGAGCAGTACTTC.

The J gene is TRBJ2-1, the V gene TRBV11-2; 11 positions agree with TRBD2. This CDR3 has 17 residues. Losses at the gene ends were 1 base for V and 4 bases for J; bases not matched to a gene: 6. The germline CDR1 and CDR2 sequences are SGHAT and FQNNGV. The DNA for the CDR3 is TGTGCCAGCAGCTTAGGCGGACTAGCGGGCCGTTACAATGAGCAGTTCTTC. It codes for CASSLGGLAGRYNEQFF.

This chain connects TRBV4-3 to TRBJ1-2; 7 nucleotides line up with TRBD1. CDR3 length: 16 amino acids. J was trimmed by 4 bases and V by 0 bases; bases with no gene match: 8. Germline loops: CDR1 LGHNA, CDR2 YSLEER. In DNA form, the CDR3 reads TGCGCCAGCAGCCAAGATGCAAGAGACAGGGTCTATGGCTACACCTTC. Translated, it gives CASSQDARDRVYGYTF.

Note on this clone: The sample holds other DNA sequences that translate to the same CDR3. The gene calls are TRBV18 and TRBJ2-5; D gene unclear. CDR1 and CDR2 from the germline V gene are KGHSH and LQKENI. The CDR3 runs to 11 residues. V lost 6 bases to trimming and J lost 5 bases, with 7 bases between them. CDR3 in amino acids: CASSTGETQYF. The CDR3 coding sequence is TGTGCCAGCTCCACCGGGGAGACCCAGTACTTC. Using reference TRBV18 and TRBJ2-5 for the parts outside the CDR3, the full variable domain is NAGVMQNPRHLVRRRGQEARLRCSPMKGHSHVYWYRQLPEEGLKFMVYLQKENIIDESGMPKERFSAEFPKEGPSILRIQQVVRGDSAAYFCASSTGETQYFGPGTRLLVL.

A single count supports this clone. The V gene is TRBV7-9, the J gene TRBJ2-7, with D possibly matching TRBD1 (7 bases). V gave up 5 bases and J gave up 4 bases, with 15 bases separating them. Germline V lookup: CDR1 SEHNR, CDR2 FQNEAQ (reference sequence). This CDR3 is built from 14 residues. The chain's CDR3 is CASSPAGGSYEQYF. The CDR3 DNA is TGTGCCAGCAGCCCCGCAGGGGGGAGTTACGAGCAGTACTTC.

The V gene is TRBV4-3, the J gene TRBJ2-5; a possible D gene is TRBD1 (5 bases). The DNA end is more similar to TRBJ2-7, so the J call may be wrong. Germline V gene data show CDR1 as LGHNA and CDR2 as YSLEER. This CDR3 has 13 amino acids. Written as DNA, the CDR3 is TGCGCCAGCAGCCTAACAGGCGCCTACGAGCAGTACTTC. Its protein product is CASSLTGAYEQYF.

About this clone itself: The junction and the germline gene differ at one end; a read error may be behind it. The V gene is TRBV6-5, the J gene TRBJ1-5; no definite D call. Germline CDR1 reads MNHEY; CDR2 reads SVGAGI. The CDR3 has 15 amino acids. CDR3 residues: CASKESVTPNQPQHF. The DNA of the CDR3 is TGTGCAAGCAAGGAGTCAGTGACCCCCAATCAGCCCCAGCATTTT.